This TCR beta chain was found in a study of cytomegalovirus exposure and HLA in healthy donors. Study-level points and caveats: Some V segments, TRBV6-2 and TRBV6-3 among them, were indistinguishable and were therefore excluded. CMV antigen specificity of three CMV-associated chains was confirmed in vitro. A prior analysis recorded that most TCR beta V segments were productive about 87% or about 30% of the time.

The V gene end was trimmed by 6 bases and the J gene end by 6 bases; junction bases not matched to a gene: 18. The germline V gene has CDR1 SQVTM and CDR2 ANQGSEA. CDR3 length: 18 residues. On this clone itself: The antigen is unknown.

Each donor's status was that of a healthy bone marrow donor. The PCR made use of 60 Vbeta and 13 Jbeta primers. TCRdb's copy holds only in-frame clones and misses some; the assay was immunoSEQ multiplex PCR. Of 50,000 to 70,000 clones listed, approximately 71% were seen once; the top ten hold less than 45%. This clonotype was obtained from a man between 40 and 49 years old in good health and CMV-seropositive. The sequenced sample consisted of PBMCs. The chain has TRBV29-1 and TRBJ2-5; TRBD2 matches 14 bases. CDR3 amino acids: CSVDSGTSGGGGTQTQYF. DNA for the CDR3: TGCAGCGTCGATTCGGGGACTAGCGGGGGTGGTGGTACACAGACCCAGTACTTC.